The T cell receptor (beta chain) under discussion was sequenced for a study of identical twins. TCRdb re-derived calls from the 5' RACE reads in MiXCR, one entry per CDR3 protein. This table holds roughly 1,500,000 distinct CDR3 sequences, roughly a third found once. Germline V CDR1 and CDR2: SEHNR, FQNEAQ (reference sequence). The CDR3 has 14 residues. V dropped 3 bases and J dropped 7; count of bases not matched to a gene: 9. This clonotype was detected only once. This clonotype originated in a newborn girl in good health. The chain employs TRBV7-9 and TRBJ2-7, with TRBD2 identical over 7 bases. The source material was cord blood. The CDR3 spells CASSFRGDFLEQYF. DNA of the CDR3: TGTGCCAGCAGCTTTCGGGGGGACTTTCTGGAGCAGTACTTC. The whole variable domain, remainder taken from reference TRBV7-9 and TRBJ2-7, is DTGVSQNPRHKITKRGQNVTFRCDPISEHNRLYWYRQTLGQGPEFLTYFQNEAQLEKSRLLSDRFSAERPKGSFSTLEIQRTEQGDSAMYLCASSFRGDFLEQYFGPGTRLTVT.